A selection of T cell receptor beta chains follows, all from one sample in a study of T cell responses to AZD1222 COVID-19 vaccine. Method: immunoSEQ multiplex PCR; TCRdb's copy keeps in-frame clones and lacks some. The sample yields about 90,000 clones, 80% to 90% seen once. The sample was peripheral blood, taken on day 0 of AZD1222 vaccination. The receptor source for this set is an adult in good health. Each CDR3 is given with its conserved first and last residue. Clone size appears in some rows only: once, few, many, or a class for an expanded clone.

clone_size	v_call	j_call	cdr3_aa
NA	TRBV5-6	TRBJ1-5	CASSLEAAANQPQHF
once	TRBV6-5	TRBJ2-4	CASSYQGGGAKNIQYF
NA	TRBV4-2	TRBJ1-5	CASSQDPGQGGQPQHF
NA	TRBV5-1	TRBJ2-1	CASSSGQGVWNEQFF
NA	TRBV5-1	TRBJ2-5	CASAPGLAGQETQYF
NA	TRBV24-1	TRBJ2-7	CATSGTGSSYEQYF
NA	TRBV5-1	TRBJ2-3	CASSLGGRADTQYF
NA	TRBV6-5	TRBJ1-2	CASSPGQTKGYTF
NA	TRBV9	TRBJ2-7	CASSPHPGSSEQYF
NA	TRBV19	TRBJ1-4	CASSIGAATNEKLFF
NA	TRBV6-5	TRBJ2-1	CASRYAVNEQFF
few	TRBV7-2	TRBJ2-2	CASSLMGQGVTGELFF
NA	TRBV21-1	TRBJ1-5	CASSKEADRGLEQPQHF
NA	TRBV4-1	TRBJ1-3	CASSHGLVGNTIYF
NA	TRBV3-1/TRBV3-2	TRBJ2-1	CASSQGRKSGSSYNEQFF
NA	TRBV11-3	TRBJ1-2	CASSLDRPVGARLYGYTF
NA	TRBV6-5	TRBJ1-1	CASSLHSLARTEAFF
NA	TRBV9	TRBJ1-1	CASSVEGQANTEAFF
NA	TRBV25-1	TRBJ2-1	CASSPSGRALNEQFF
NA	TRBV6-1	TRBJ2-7	CASSEAFEAEQYF
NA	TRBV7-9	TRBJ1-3	CASSFSGGRRNTIYF
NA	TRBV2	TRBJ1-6	CASSRSAGGRPAPLHF